The T cell receptor (beta chain) described here comes from a study of T cells after yellow fever vaccination (dated by TCRdb to between 2018 and 2021). For the wider study: The SMART-Seq v4 Ultra Low Input RNA kit was used to prepare libraries from fractions with low cell numbers. To track T-cell clones before and after primary and booster YFV17D yellow fever vaccination, bulk TCR alpha and beta repertoires were sequenced longitudinally. The cohort comprised two healthy male donors, one aged 18 to 29 and one aged 30 to 39 years. Bulk PBMC replicates and cell subsets were isolated from blood drawn at multiple timepoints before and after both primary and secondary immunization.

What the treatment or condition label conveys for this sample: live attenuated yellow fever vaccine strain. At every blood-draw timepoint, two biological replicates of bulk PBMCs were collected. A standard Ficoll-Paque protocol was used to isolate PBMCs from peripheral blood. RNA was extracted with TriZol from bulk PBMCs, CD4 and CD8 fractions, and dextramer-positive and dextramer-negative fractions. The full study reports these points: FACS-sorted repertoires could contain abundant contaminating clonotypes from the bulk population, so computational filtering was required. After the booster, most of the clones that had expanded following primary vaccination were detected again (about 95% of CD4 and 85% to 90% of CD8), which suggests that memory was broadly maintained. A small fraction of clonotypes appeared in both the CD4 and CD8 compartments, likely as a result of convergent recombination. Only a couple of donors were included in the study, so the extent to which the findings can be generalized is limited. The secondary T-cell response was found to be weaker but faster than the primary response, with a peak reached on day 5 rather than on day 15.

CDR1 ENHRY and CDR2 SYGVKD are derived from the germline V gene. Clipping removes 8 bases from V and 5 bases from J, with 8 as the unmatched junction base count. Counted from cysteine to phenylalanine, this CDR3 has 13 amino acids. The only DNA kept is the CDR3, 39 bases in frame from the first base. Synthesis of TCR cDNA relied on 5'RACE template switching, a step that introduced a universal primer site along with unique molecular identifiers. cDNA synthesis was primed from both the TCR alpha and TCR beta constant segments. Library amplification involved two PCR steps, and the second step added sample barcodes and sequencing adapters. Sequencing of the libraries was done on either Illumina HiSeq 2500 (2x100 bp) or NovaSeq (2x150 bp). Regarding the original processing steps: Reads were demultiplexed and collapsed into UMI consensus sequences with MIGEC, and V(D)J alignment was performed with MiXCR. Vaccine-responding clonotypes were defined with edgeR using replicate PBMC samples, requiring FDR below 0.01 and a log2 fold change above 5 up to day 15. Each bulk clonotype received a CD4 or CD8 identity based on whether the sequenced CD4 or CD8 repertoire contained that clonotype at higher abundance. TCRdb ran its own pipeline on the public reads, namely fastp trimming at Q25 and MiXCR clone calling, and kept in-frame beta chains. Records with the same CDR3 protein are collapsed into one entry carrying the most frequent genes and DNA. These V and J calls rely on TCRdb rather than the paper's analysis. This sample gives some 560,000 distinct CDR3 sequences in total; less than 20% of them show up just once. The top ten hold roughly a sixth of the sample.

About this clonotype: Its binding antigen is unknown. Qualities for individual bases were not recorded, and no much larger clone is one base off.

In this chain, TRBV10-3 is recombined with TRBJ2-5; TRBD2 aligns with 7 central bases. The sample consisted of PBMCs, taken 5 to 6 days after the first yellow fever vaccination. The clonotype comes from a man between 18 and 35 years old who received the YFV17D yellow fever vaccine. The CDR3 region: CAIGASGHETQYF. The DNA sequence is TGTGCCATCGGTGCTAGCGGCCACGAGACCCAGTACTTC.